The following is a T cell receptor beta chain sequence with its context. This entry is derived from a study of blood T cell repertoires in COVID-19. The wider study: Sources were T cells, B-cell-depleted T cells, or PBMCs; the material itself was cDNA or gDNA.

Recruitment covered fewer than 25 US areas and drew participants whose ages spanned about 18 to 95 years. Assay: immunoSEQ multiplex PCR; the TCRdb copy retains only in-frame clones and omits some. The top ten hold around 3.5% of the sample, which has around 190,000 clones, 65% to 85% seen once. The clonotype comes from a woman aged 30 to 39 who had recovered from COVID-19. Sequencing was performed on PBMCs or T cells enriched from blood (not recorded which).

The CDR3 loop is CATSTLGGGANVLTF. The CDR3 DNA reads TGTGCCACCAGCACCCTCGGCGGGGGGGCCAACGTCCTGACTTTC. V usage is TRBV15 and J usage is TRBJ2-6, with D perhaps matching TRBD2 (5 bases). The CDR3 is made up of 15 amino acids. Germline V gives CDR1 LNHNV, CDR2 YYDKDF (reference sequence). Trimming pared 4 bases from V and 4 bases from J, leaving 11 bases between.